This T cell receptor (beta chain) was sequenced during a study of early T cells in non-severe SARS-CoV-2 infection. Across the study: Sequencing of bulk RNA from unsorted whole blood was done, without chain pairing. General study points: Private and CD4 specificities were missed by VDJdb matching, which favored anti-spike CD8 responses.

The CDR3 covers 14 residues. Losses at the gene ends were 4 bases for V and 1 base for J; bases not matched to a gene: 1. Germline CDR1 reads LGHNA; CDR2 reads YNFKEQ. Separate cDNA molecules each had unique molecular identifiers attached to them. MiXCR, run by TCRdb on the 5' RACE reads, gives a single entry per CDR3 protein. The sample holds tens of thousands of distinct CDR3 sequences, 4.8% seen once. This clonotype appeared many times. What it binds is unknown. The receptor's source is an adult who was a healthcare worker with PCR-confirmed SARS-CoV-2 infection or an uninfected control (not recorded which). The chain couples TRBV4-2 to TRBJ2-5, with 9 bases fitting TRBD1. The sequencing input was whole blood. This chain's CDR3 is CASSPTGGQETQYF. In DNA, the CDR3 is TGTGCCAGCAGCCCGACAGGGGGCCAAGAGACCCAGTACTTC.